The clone carrying this TCR beta chain came up a few times. Antigen unknown. The sample comes from a study of CD8 T cells in ankylosing spondylitis. With molecular barcodes, quantitative 5'-RACE was used to make the TCR beta libraries. TCRdb recomputed calls from the 5' RACE reads with MiXCR, one row per CDR3 protein. Among about 220,000 distinct CDR3 sequences, approximately 7.3% were seen once, and the ten largest hold 14%. Study results and caveats: Disease-linked clones were CD8+ and relatively rare in peripheral blood. Reported data indicate significant enrichment of disease-linked clones within matched ankylosing spondylitis synovial fluid. One TCR beta motif, made up of seven to nine highly homologous variants, appeared characteristic of ankylosing spondylitis blood.

The clonotype was recovered from a male donor with ankylosing spondylitis. Sequencing was done on a sample of blood, either unsorted or a sorted T cell fraction (not recorded which).

The CDR3 sequence is CASSQVLRSSRDEQFF. The CDR3 DNA sequence: TGCGCCAGCAGCCAAGTTCTCAGAAGCTCGAGGGATGAGCAGTTCTTC. The chain has TRBV4-1 and TRBJ2-1; TRBD2 is a possible D gene (5 bases). CDR3 size: 16 residues. Germline V gene sequence: CDR1 MGHRA, CDR2 YSYEKL. The V and J ends lost 1 base and 8 bases respectively, with 18 bases between them.